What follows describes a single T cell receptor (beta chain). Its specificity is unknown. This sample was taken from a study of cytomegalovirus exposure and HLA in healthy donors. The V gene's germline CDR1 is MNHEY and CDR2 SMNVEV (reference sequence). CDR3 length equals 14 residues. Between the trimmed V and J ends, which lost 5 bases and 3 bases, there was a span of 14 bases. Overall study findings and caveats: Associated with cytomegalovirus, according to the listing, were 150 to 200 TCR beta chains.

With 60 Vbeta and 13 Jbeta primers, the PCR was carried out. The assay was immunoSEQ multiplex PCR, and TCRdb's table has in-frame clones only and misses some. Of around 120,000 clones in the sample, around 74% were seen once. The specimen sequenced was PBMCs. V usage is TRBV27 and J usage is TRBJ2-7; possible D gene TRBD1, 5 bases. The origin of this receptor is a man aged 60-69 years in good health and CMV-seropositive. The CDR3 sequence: CASSPPDRFYEQYF. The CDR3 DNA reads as TGTGCCAGCAGTCCTCCAGACAGATTCTACGAGCAGTACTTC.